The clone carrying this T cell receptor beta chain was observed a single time. Its antigen is not identified. Possible read error: a much larger clone is one base away. The length of the CDR3 is 15 residues. V dropped 3 bases and J dropped 2 bases, with 12 bases sitting between them. Germline CDR1 and CDR2: WNHNN and SYGVQD (reference sequence). No cell sorting was done before RNA was extracted from the tissue. More than 3 cm separated this lung sample from the edge of the tumor. Between August and November 2014, newly diagnosed, chemotherapy-naive lung cancer patients underwent thoracic surgery in China. The library came from three nested PCR rounds adapted from ARM-PCR protocols. Via MiXCR, TCRdb re-called the multiplex PCR reads, giving one row per CDR3 protein. There are approximately 100,000 distinct CDR3 sequences in the sample; about 60% occur only once, and roughly 20% lies in the top ten. This sample was included in a study of tumor and adjacent non-tumor tissue in lung cancer. The overall study: Patients comprised about a dozen adenocarcinoma, 2 squamous cell carcinoma and 1 small cell lung cancer. Stage I to III disease affected ten to eleven men and roughly 5 women aged about 31 to 80.

Overall study results and limits: In normal lung, the top 100 clones were significantly more dominant than in tumor.

The TCR comes from a man aged 30-40 years with non-small cell lung cancer. This chain uses TRBV10-1 with TRBJ2-3; no firm D call. The sample consisted of distant non-tumor lung tissue. CDR3 sequence reads: CASSDRTSTTDTQYF. CDR3 DNA: TGCGCCAGCAGTGACAGGACCAGCACCACAGATACGCAGTATTTT.